This T cell receptor beta chain came from a study of blood T cell repertoires in COVID-19. Seattle cases were enrolled at active infection and followed longitudinally. Unmatched junction bases numbered 10, after V lost 5 bases and J lost 2 bases. CDR1 is MNHEY and CDR2 is SMNVEV in the germline V gene (reference sequence). The CDR3 runs to 16 residues. Libraries were prepared by immunoSEQ multiplex PCR; TCRdb keeps only in-frame clonotypes and omits some of them. There are around 360,000 clones in the sample; about 87% occur only once, and 10% lies in the top ten. The rearrangement links TRBV27 to TRBJ2-5, with 8 bases lining up with TRBD1. Sequencing used peripheral blood. This TCR was recovered from a woman in her 30s with COVID-19, enrolled during active disease. The CDR3 region is CASSLVRDRRQETQYF. The DNA for the CDR3 is TGTGCCAGCAGTCTCGTCCGGGACAGGAGACAAGAGACCCAGTACTTC.